The next 5 T cell receptor beta chains were all read from a single sample in a study of T cells after yellow fever vaccination. TCRdb reprocessed the 5' RACE reads with MiXCR, giving one entry per CDR3 protein. In the table there are some 500,000 distinct CDR3 sequences, roughly 14% of which are singletons. The input for sequencing was PBMCs, taken on the day of the yellow fever booster vaccination. All receptors derive from a young man who received the YFV17D yellow fever vaccine.

The chain joins TRBV19 to TRBJ2-3; no clear D gene. CDR3 size: 15 residues. The V gene's germline CDR1 is LNHDA and CDR2 SQIVND (reference sequence). Trimming took 3 bases from V and 4 from J, leaving 14 bases between them. CDR3 in DNA: TGTGCCAGTAGTATTCTTTTTCGGAAGGCAGATACGCAGTATTTT. Translating it yields CASSILFRKADTQYF.

The CDR3 here is CSASYRADTQYF. In DNA form, the CDR3 reads TGCAGTGCTAGCTACAGGGCAGATACGCAGTATTTT. The chain recombines TRBV20-1 with TRBJ2-3, with D tentatively TRBD1 (6 bases). The germline CDR1 and CDR2 sequences are DFQATT and SNEGSKA (reference sequence). Trimming removed 3 bases from V and 4 bases from J, with 8 bases in between. This CDR3 region has 12 residues.

This clonotype was counted many times. V and J are TRBV15 and TRBJ2-4, with unresolved D. This CDR3 has 13 amino acids. CDR1 is LNHNV and CDR2 is YYDKDF in the germline V gene (reference sequence). V was trimmed by 6 bases and J by 9 bases, leaving 15 bases between them. The CDR3, as DNA: TGTGCCACCAGACCCTCGATCCGGAGCATTCAGTACTTC. Its protein is CATRPSIRSIQYF. Full variable domain (missing parts from reference TRBV15 and TRBJ2-4): DAMVIQNPRYQVTQFGKPVTLSCSQTLNHNVMYWYQQKSSQAPKLLFHYYDKDFNNEADTPDNFQSRRPNTSFCFLDIRSPGLGDTAMYLCATRPSIRSIQYFGAGTRLSVL.

This chain links TRBV20-1 with TRBJ1-5, with 11 bases lining up with TRBD1. The J segment lost 6 bases and the V segment lost 2 bases, leaving 6 bases of the junction unmatched. The CDR3 has 15 amino acids. Germline V CDR1 and CDR2: DFQATT, SNEGSKA (reference sequence). The CDR3 region is CSARRTGGGFQPQHF. CDR3 DNA sequence: TGCAGTGCTAGACGGACAGGGGGCGGATTTCAGCCCCAGCATTTT.

Only a few counts were recorded for this clonotype. The chain has TRBV7-2 and TRBJ2-7; unclear D gene. Between the trimmed V and J ends, which lost 1 base and 3 bases, there was a span of 10 bases. This CDR3 spans 14 amino acids. Germline V CDR1 and CDR2: SGHTA, FQGNSA. CDR3 nucleotides: TGTGCCAGCAGCTTAGAATCAGGAGACTACGAGCAGTACTTC. Protein sequence: CASSLESGDYEQYF.